The 9 T cell receptor beta chains reported below all come from one sample, sequenced in a study of control samples from healthy donors and cancer patients. The protocol was immunoSEQ multiplex PCR, while the TCRdb copy is restricted to in-frame clones and leaves out a portion. The profile shows some 150,000 clones, 90% to 95% of them singletons. Specimen: PBMCs. The receptors stem from a man aged 55 to 70 with colorectal cancer.

The V gene is TRBV19, the J gene TRBJ2-3; 9 nucleotides align to TRBD2. After removal of 5 bases from V and 5 bases from J, the junction contained 5 bases not matched to a gene. CDR3 size: 14 residues. Germline V gives CDR1 LNHDA, CDR2 SQIVND (reference sequence). The CDR3 sequence: CASSARLAVDTQYF. DNA of the CDR3: TGTGCCAGTAGTGCGAGACTAGCGGTAGATACGCAGTATTTT.

This clone has ten or more counts. The V and J genes are TRBV12-3 or TRBV12-4 and TRBJ2-5; D uncertain. The length of the CDR3 is 13 residues. V was shortened by 2 bases and J by 0 bases, with 4 bases between the two germline ends. CDR3 coding DNA: TGTGCCAGCAGTTTATGGCACCAAGAGACCCAGTACTTC. Translated, it gives CASSLWHQETQYF.

This chain uses TRBV21-1 with TRBJ1-6. TRBV21-1 corresponds to a pseudogene. CDR3 size: 16 residues. CDR3 nucleotide sequence: TGTGCCAGCAGCAACCGCCGGACGAGTCCTAATTCACCCCTCCACTTT. Amino acids: CASSNRRTSPNSPLHF.

The chain has TRBV18 and TRBJ1-5; D is perhaps TRBD1 (5 bases). The germline V and J ends were trimmed by 4 bases and 11 bases, with 18 bases remaining between them. Germline V gives CDR1 KGHSH, CDR2 LQKENI. The CDR3 consists of 14 residues. The CDR3 is CASSRGPSVGAQHF. The DNA for the CDR3 is TGTGCCAGCTCACGGGGACCGTCTGTAGGGGCCCAGCATTTT.

The V gene is TRBV6-5, the J gene TRBJ1-5; D remains unclear. CDR3 length equals 15 residues. V was pared by 2 bases and J by 2 bases, with 10 bases between. CDR1 is MNHEY and CDR2 is SVGAGI in the germline V gene. As DNA, the CDR3 is TGTGCCAGCAGTTACAAGGGTGGAGGCAATCAGCCCCAGCATTTT. It specifies CASSYKGGGNQPQHF.

The rearrangement joins TRBV19 to TRBJ1-6; a weak D match, TRBD1 (5 bases). Germline V gene sequence: CDR1 LNHDA, CDR2 SQIVND (reference sequence). The CDR3 extends over 13 amino acids. With 9 bases removed from V and 11 bases from J, the gap between germline ends came to 17 bases. The chain's CDR3 is CASQEDNGAPLHF. CDR3 DNA: TGTGCCAGCCAGGAGGACAACGGCGCACCCCTCCACTTT.

The J gene is TRBJ1-3, the V gene TRBV5-1; D unclear. This CDR3 spans 14 amino acids. CDR1 is SGHRS, CDR2 YFSETQ, per germline. V was cut by 0 bases and J by 4 bases, with 8 bases left in between. Written as DNA, the CDR3 is TGCGCCAGCAGCTTGGCTCCGGAAGGAAACACCATATATTTT. It encodes CASSLAPEGNTIYF.

CDR3 sequence (DNA): TGTGCCAGCAGCTTATGGAACACTGAAGCTTTCTTT. This sequence encodes CASSLWNTEAFF. The chain employs TRBV7-8 and TRBJ1-1; D gene unclear. The V and J ends lost 2 bases and 1 base respectively, with 2 bases between them. The CDR3 length is 12 residues. Looked up from germline, CDR1 is SGHVS and CDR2 is FQNEAQ.

The rearrangement joins TRBV7-7 to TRBJ2-5, with 9 bases fitting TRBD1. This CDR3 region has 14 residues. Germline CDR1 reads SSHAT; CDR2 reads FNYEAQ (reference sequence). Losses at the gene ends were 4 bases for V and 5 bases for J; bases not matched to a gene: 5. CDR3 nucleotide sequence: TGTGCCAGCAGCTACGGGACAGGGCCGGAGACCCAGTACTTC. Its protein product is CASSYGTGPETQYF.